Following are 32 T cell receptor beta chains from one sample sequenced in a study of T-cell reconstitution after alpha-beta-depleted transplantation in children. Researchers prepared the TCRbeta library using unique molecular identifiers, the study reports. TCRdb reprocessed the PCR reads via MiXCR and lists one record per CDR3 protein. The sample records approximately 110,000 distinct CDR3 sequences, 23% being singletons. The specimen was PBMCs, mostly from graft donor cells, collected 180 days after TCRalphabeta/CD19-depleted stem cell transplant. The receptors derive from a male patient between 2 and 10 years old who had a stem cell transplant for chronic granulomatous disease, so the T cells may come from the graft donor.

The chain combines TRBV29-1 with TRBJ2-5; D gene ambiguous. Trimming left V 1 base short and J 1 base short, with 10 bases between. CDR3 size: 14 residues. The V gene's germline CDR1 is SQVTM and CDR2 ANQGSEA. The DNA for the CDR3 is TGCAGCGTTGAAGTTAGTGGCAGCCAAGAGACCCAGTACTTC. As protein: CSVEVSGSQETQYF.

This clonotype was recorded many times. The CDR3 DNA follows: TGCAGTGCGTTTCCCCCCTCGGGACTCCTCACAGATACGCAGTATTTT. Amino acid sequence: CSAFPPSGLLTDTQYF. The V and J genes are TRBV20-1 and TRBJ2-3; tentatively, D is TRBD2 (6 bases). V was cut by 6 bases and J by 2 bases, with 21 bases left in between. In germline, CDR1 is DFQATT, CDR2 SNEGSKA (reference sequence). This CDR3 contains 16 residues.

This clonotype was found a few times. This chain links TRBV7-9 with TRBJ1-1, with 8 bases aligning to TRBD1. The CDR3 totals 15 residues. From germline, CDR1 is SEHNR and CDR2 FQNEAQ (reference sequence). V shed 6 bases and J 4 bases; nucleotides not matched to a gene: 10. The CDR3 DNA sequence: TGTGCCAGCAGGACATCGGACAGGGCTTTCACTGAAGCTTTCTTT. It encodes CASRTSDRAFTEAFF.

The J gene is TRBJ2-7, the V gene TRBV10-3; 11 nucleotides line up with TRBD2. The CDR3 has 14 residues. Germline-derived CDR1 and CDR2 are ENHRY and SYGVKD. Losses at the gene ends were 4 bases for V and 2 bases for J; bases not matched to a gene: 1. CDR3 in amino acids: CAISGLAGTYEQYF. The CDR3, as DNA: TGTGCCATCAGTGGACTAGCGGGAACCTACGAGCAGTACTTC.

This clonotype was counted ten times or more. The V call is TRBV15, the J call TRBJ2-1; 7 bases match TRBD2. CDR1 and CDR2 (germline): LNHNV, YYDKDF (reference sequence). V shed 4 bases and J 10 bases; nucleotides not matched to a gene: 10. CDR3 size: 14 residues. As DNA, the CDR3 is TGTGCCACCAGCACATCCCGGAAACTAGCGGAGCAGTTCTTC. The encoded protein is CATSTSRKLAEQFF.

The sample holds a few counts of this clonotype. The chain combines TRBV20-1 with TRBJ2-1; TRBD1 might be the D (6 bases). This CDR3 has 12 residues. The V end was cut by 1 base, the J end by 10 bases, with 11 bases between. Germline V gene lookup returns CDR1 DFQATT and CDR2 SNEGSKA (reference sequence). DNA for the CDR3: TGCAGTGCTAGAGCTGGGGGCAGCGAGCAGTTCTTC. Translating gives CSARAGGSEQFF.

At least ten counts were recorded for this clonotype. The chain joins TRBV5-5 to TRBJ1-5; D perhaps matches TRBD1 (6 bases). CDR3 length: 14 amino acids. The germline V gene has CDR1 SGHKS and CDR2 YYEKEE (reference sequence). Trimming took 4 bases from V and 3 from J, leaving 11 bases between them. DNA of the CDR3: TGTGCCAGCAGCGAGGGACATGCCAATCAGCCCCAGCATTTT. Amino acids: CASSEGHANQPQHF.

The chain's CDR3 is CASRQGWRGTDTQYF. Written as DNA, the CDR3 is TGCGCCAGCAGGCAGGGGTGGCGGGGCACAGATACGCAGTATTTT. J is TRBJ2-3 and V is TRBV10-2, with D perhaps TRBD1 (6 bases). The germline V gene has CDR1 WSHSY and CDR2 SAAADI. Trimming removed 6 bases at V and 1 base at J, with 14 bases between. CDR3 length: 15 residues.

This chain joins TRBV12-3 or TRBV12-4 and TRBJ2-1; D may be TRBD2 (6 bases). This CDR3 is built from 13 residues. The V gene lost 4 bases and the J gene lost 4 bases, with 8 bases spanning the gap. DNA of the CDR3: TGTGCCAGCAGTTGGAGCGGGTACAATGAGCAGTTCTTC. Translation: CASSWSGYNEQFF.

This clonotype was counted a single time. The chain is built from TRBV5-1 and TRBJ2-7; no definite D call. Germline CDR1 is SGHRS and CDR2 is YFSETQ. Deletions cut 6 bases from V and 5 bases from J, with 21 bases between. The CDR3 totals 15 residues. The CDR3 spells CASTQQIVRIHEQYF. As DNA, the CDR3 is TGCGCCAGCACCCAACAGATAGTCAGAATCCACGAGCAGTACTTC. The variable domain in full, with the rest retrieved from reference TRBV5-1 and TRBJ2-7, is KAGVTQTPRYLIKTRGQQVTLSCSPISGHRSVSWYQQTPGQGLQFLFEYFSETQRNKGNFPGRFSGRQFSNSRSEMNVSTLELGDSALYLCASTQQIVRIHEQYFGPGTRLTVT.

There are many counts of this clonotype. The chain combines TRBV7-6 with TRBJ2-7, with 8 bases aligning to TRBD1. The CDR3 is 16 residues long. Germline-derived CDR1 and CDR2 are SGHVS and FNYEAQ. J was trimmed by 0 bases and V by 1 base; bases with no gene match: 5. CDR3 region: CASSLVRTGNSYEQYF. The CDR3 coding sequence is TGTGCCAGCAGCTTAGTTAGGACAGGGAACTCCTACGAGCAGTACTTC.

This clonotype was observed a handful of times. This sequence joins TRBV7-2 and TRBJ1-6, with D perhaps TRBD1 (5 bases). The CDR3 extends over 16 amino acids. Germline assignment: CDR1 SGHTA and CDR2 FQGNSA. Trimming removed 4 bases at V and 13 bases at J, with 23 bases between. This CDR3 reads CASSYPDGTLPGPLHF. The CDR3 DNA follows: TGTGCCAGCAGCTACCCCGATGGGACTCTCCCCGGGCCCCTCCACTTT.

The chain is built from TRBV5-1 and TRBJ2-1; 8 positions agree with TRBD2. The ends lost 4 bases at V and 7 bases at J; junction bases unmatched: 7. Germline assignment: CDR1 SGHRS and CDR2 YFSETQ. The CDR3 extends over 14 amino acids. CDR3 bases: TGCGCCAGCAGCGGTTTTCGACTAGCGAATGAGCAGTTCTTC. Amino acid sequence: CASSGFRLANEQFF.

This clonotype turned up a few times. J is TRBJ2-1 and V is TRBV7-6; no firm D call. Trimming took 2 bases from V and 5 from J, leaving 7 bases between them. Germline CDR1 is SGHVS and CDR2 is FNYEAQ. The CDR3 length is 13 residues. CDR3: CASSLLPHNEQFF. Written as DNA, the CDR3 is TGTGCCAGCAGCTTACTACCCCACAATGAGCAGTTCTTC.

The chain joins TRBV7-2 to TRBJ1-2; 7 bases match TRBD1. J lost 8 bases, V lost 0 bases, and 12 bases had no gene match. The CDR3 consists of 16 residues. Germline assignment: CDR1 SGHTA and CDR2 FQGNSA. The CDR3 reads CASSLASPGQVGGYTF. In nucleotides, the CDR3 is TGTGCCAGCAGCTTAGCGTCCCCTGGACAGGTGGGAGGCTACACCTTC.

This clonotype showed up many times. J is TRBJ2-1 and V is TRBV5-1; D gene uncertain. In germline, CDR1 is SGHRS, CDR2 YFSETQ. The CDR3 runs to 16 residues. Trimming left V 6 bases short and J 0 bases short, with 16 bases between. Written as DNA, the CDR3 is TGCGCCAGCACCATTGGCGGAGCGAGCTCCTACAATGAGCAGTTCTTC. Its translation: CASTIGGASSYNEQFF. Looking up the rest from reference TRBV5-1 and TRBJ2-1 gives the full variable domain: KAGVTQTPRYLIKTRGQQVTLSCSPISGHRSVSWYQQTPGQGLQFLFEYFSETQRNKGNFPGRFSGRQFSNSRSEMNVSTLELGDSALYLCASTIGGASSYNEQFFGPGTRLTVL.

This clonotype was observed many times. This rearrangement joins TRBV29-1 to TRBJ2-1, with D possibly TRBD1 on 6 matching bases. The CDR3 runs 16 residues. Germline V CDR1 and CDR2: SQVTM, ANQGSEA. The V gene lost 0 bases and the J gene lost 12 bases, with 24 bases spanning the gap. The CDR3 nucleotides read TGCAGCGTTGAAGATCTTTTGGGGATCCAGGGGCGCGGGCAGTTCTTC. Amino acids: CSVEDLLGIQGRGQFF.

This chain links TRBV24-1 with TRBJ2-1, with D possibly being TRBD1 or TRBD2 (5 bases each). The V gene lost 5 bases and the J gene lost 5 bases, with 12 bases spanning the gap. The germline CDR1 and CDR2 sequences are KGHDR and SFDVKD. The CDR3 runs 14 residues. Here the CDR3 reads CATSVPGRNNEQFF. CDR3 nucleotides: TGTGCCACCAGTGTCCCGGGACGGAACAATGAGCAGTTCTTC.

The CDR3 protein is CASSLGDGAEAFF. DNA of the CDR3: TGCGCCAGCAGCTTGGGGGACGGGGCTGAAGCTTTCTTT. V and J are TRBV5-1 and TRBJ1-1; D might be TRBD1 (5 bases). Germline values: CDR1 SGHRS, CDR2 YFSETQ. The CDR3 contains 13 residues. V lost 0 bases and J lost 6, with 9 bases in between.

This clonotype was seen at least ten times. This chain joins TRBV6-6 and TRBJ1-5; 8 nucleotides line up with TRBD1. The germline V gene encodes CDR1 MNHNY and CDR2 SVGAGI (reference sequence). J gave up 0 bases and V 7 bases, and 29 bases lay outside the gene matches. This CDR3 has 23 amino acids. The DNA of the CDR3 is TGTGCCAGCACCAACCCGGGACAGGCTCCTGGGAGGCCCCTATCTCTTAGCAATCAGCCCCAGCATTTT. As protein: CASTNPGQAPGRPLSLSNQPQHF.

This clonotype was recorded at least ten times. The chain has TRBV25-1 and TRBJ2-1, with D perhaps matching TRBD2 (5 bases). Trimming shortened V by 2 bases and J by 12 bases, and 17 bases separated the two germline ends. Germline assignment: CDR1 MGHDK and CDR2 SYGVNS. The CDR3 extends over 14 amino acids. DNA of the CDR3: TGTGCCAGCAGTGAAGAAGGCCCAGAGGGTCGGCAGTTCTTC. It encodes CASSEEGPEGRQFF.

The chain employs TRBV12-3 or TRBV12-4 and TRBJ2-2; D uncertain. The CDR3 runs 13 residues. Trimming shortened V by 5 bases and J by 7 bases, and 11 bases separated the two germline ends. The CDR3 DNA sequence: TGTGCCAGCAGTAGAGGACCCGGCGGGGAGCTGTTTTTT. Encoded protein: CASSRGPGGELFF.

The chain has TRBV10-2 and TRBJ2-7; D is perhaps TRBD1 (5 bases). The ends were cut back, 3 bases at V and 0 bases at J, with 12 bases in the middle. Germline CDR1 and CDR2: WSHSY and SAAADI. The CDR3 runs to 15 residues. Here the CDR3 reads CASSEDWGLSYEQYF. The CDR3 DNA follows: TGCGCCAGCAGTGAAGATTGGGGCCTCTCCTACGAGCAGTACTTC.

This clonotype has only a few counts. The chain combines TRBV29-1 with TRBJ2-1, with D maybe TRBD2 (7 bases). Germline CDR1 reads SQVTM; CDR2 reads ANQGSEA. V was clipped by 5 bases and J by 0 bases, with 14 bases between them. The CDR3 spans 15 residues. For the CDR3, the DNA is TGCAGCGTTTGGGGGGGCGCTCGCTCCTACAATGAGCAGTTCTTC. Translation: CSVWGGARSYNEQFF.

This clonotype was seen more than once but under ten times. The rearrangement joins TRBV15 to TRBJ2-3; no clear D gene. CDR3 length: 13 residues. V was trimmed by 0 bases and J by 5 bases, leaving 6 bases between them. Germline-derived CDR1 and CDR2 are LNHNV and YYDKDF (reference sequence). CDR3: CATSRELKDTQYF. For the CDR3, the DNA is TGTGCCACCAGCAGAGAACTTAAAGATACGCAGTATTTT.

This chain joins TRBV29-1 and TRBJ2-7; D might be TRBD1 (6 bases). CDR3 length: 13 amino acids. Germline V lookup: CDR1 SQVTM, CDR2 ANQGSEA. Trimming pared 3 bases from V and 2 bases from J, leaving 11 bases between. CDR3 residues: CSVEDREPYEQYF. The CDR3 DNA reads TGCAGCGTTGAGGACAGAGAACCCTACGAGCAGTACTTC.

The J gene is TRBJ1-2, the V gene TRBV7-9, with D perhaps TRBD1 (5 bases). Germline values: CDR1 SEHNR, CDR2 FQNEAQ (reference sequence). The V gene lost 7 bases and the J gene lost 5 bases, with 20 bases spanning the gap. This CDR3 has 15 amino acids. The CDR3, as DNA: TGTGCCAGCACCCCTAGGGACCCGATGTGGTATGGCTACACCTTC. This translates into CASTPRDPMWYGYTF. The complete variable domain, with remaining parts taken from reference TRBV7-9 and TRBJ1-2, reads DTGVSQNPRHKITKRGQNVTFRCDPISEHNRLYWYRQTLGQGPEFLTYFQNEAQLEKSRLLSDRFSAERPKGSFSTLEIQRTEQGDSAMYLCASTPRDPMWYGYTFGSGTRLTVV.

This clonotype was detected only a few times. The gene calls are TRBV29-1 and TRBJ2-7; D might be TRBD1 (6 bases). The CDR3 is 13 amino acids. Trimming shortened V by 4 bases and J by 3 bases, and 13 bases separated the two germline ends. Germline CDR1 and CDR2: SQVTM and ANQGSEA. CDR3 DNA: TGCAGCGTTGTAGAGGGGGTGGACTACGAGCAGTACTTC. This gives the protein CSVVEGVDYEQYF.

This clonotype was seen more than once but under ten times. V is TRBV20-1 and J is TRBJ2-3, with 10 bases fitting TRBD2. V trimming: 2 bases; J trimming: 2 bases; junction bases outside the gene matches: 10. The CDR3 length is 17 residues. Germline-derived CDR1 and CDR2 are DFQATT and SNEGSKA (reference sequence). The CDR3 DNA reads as TGCAGTGCTAGAAGAGCTAGCGGGGGTACCCCCACAGATACGCAGTATTTT. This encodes CSARRASGGTPTDTQYF.

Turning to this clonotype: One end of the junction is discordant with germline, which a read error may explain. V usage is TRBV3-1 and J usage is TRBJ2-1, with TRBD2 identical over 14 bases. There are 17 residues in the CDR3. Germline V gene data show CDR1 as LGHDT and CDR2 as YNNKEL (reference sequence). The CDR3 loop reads CASCQTTSGGALNEQFF. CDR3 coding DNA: TGTGCCAGCTGCCAGACGACTAGCGGGGGGGCTTTGAATGAGCAGTTCTTC.

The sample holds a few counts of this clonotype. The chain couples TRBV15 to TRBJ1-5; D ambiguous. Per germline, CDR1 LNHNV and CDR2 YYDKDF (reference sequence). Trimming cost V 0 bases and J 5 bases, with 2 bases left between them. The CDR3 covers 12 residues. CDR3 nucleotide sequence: TGTGCCACCAGCAGAGAAGATCAGCCCCAGCATTTT. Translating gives CATSREDQPQHF. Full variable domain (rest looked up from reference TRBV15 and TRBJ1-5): DAMVIQNPRYQVTQFGKPVTLSCSQTLNHNVMYWYQQKSSQAPKLLFHYYDKDFNNEADTPDNFQSRRPNTSFCFLDIRSPGLGDTAMYLCATSREDQPQHFGDGTRLSIL.

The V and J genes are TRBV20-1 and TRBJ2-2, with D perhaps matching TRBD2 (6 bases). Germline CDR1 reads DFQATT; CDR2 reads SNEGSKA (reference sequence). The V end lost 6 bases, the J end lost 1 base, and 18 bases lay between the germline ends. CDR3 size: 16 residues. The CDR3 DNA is TGCAGTGCCGAAAGGGGTAGCGGAAGGAACACCGGGGAGCTGTTTTTT. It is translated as CSAERGSGRNTGELFF.